This T cell receptor (beta chain) comes out of a study of blood T cell repertoires in COVID-19. About the study: COVID-19 samples, acute and convalescent, were from the United States, Italy and Spain.

Original processing notes: Amplification from reference gene primers served as the basis for estimated nucleated cell counts. Profiling relied on immunoSEQ multiplex PCR, and the TCRdb table lists in-frame clones only, not all of them. V, J and clone size are taken as reported in that table, and D and trimming were inferred from the DNA itself. The sample lists 200,000 to 250,000 clones; 82% were seen once. Germline values: CDR1 KGHDR, CDR2 SFDVKD. V dropped 3 bases and J dropped 8 bases, with 15 bases sitting between them. The CDR3 contains 14 residues. This receptor was taken from a woman in her 40s with acute or convalescent COVID-19. The sequenced material came from peripheral blood. J is TRBJ1-2 and V is TRBV24-1; D unclear. CDR3 coding DNA: TGTGCCACCAGTGATCCACCGGGAGTTAAAGGCTACACCTTC. As protein: CATSDPPGVKGYTF.